This TCR beta chain was identified in a study of shared clonotypes between healthy human individuals (dated by TCRdb to the early 2020s). About the full investigation: The cohort included three men and two women between 18 and 49 years of age. Per donor, three plates each were used for CD4 naive and CD4 memory, two for CD8 naive, and one for CD8 memory. The study deeply sequenced blood TCR repertoires of about 5 healthy adults to estimate repertoire size and the extent of clonotype sharing between individuals. To increase sequencing depth and limit assay-specific biases, TCR repertoire library preparation and sequencing were carried out by different laboratories using diverse techniques. Between about 0.94 and 8.9 billion PBMCs per donor were obtained by leukapheresis.

Using the deep immunoSEQ assay, TCR CDR3 regions were amplified from genomic DNA by multiplex PCR. Extracted genomic DNA from each cell subset was spread evenly across all wells of several immunoSEQ 96-well plates, with each plate serving as a replicate. Each replicate PCR for sorted subsets received roughly 0.2 ug genomic DNA, equal to tens of thousands of T cell genomes. The purified libraries were quantified using a Qubit 3.0 fluorometer, sized with a Bioanalyzer 2100, and then quantified again using the KAPA Library Quantification kit. A separate single-read 150-cycle Illumina NextSeq 550 flow cell was used to sequence each immunoSEQ 96-well plate. The original methods were these. Because the immunoSEQ output held only junctional sequences and lacked quality scores, the filtering could not match the filtering applied to full-length reads. To assign V/J genes and CDR3, sequences were annotated using PyIR, a Python wrapper for IgBLAST v1.9, with IMGT germline references. Reads with weak V/J assignments (E-value above 1e-6), missing CDR3, stop codons, out-of-frame junctions, or ambiguous translated residues were removed. V3J clonotypes were defined as sequences sharing the same inferred V gene, J gene, and CDR3 amino acid sequence. The percentage overlap between two repertoires was calculated by dividing the number of shared unique clonotypes by the size of the smaller repertoire. RTK rarefaction, the Chao1 estimator, and Recon v2.1 estimates of unobserved clonotypes were used to assess repertoire richness. Generation probabilities for all TCRbeta clonotypes obtained by the gDNA method from a handful of donors were computed using OLGA. In its TCRdb copy, this immuneACCESS table keeps in-frame sequences only and misses some clones. Where compared with another copy, unresolved V genes explain less than half of these, and the others have no known cause. From that table come the V and J calls and clone size; the DNA was used to work out D and trimming. For this sample there are 1 million to 1.2 million clones; approximately 75% appear just once. The ten biggest clones cover more than 0.85% of the sample.

Measured from the cysteine to the phenylalanine, the CDR3 is 18 residues long. The CDR3 DNA has 54 bases and is translated from base 1. From a lookup of the germline V gene, CDR1 and CDR2 are SGHAT and FQNNGV. Trimmed from V: 5 bases; trimmed from J: 0 bases; junction bases lacking a gene match: 10. As concerns this clone: Its antigen is unknown. No much larger clone exists at a distance of one base, and base qualities are not known.

Findings and caveats that apply to the study as a whole: Based on pairwise subsampling, the degree of clonotype sharing among donors was expected to be affected by sequencing depth. Larger estimated clonotype richness was generally found for naive subsets than for memory subsets. Because the study included a small number of donors, the genetic and exposure-history diversity represented was limited. Even with the large sequencing depth, rarefaction of the sorted-subset datasets indicated that sequencing was incomplete. Compared with non-shared clonotypes, clonotypes shared by all four sorted-subset donors had higher generation probabilities. Only blood was sampled, and tissue TCR repertoires likely differ from those in blood. Roughly 5% of naive CD4, roughly 3.6% of naive CD8, approximately 2.2% of memory CD4, and 0.35% to 0.4% of memory CD8 clonotypes were shared across a few donors.

The donors were healthy, HIV-negative adults who had no recently reported acute infections or vaccinations. Only Caucasian adults living in Nashville, Tennessee, USA were represented among the donors. Magnetic negative selection was used to enrich CD4+ T cells, after which naive cells were positively selected on CD45RA and the negative fraction became the memory subset. Blood was collected by leukapheresis, and PBMCs were isolated by Ficoll-Histopaque density gradient centrifugation and then cryopreserved in liquid nitrogen vapor phase. Purity and quantity of every magnetically sorted T cell population were checked by analytical flow cytometry. Genomic DNA was isolated from every sorted fraction and measured by UV absorbance on a Nanodrop 2000c.

This TCR was recovered from a man aged 18-30 years in good health. Some clones in this sample may be carry-over from other donors' samples. Sequenced input: memory CD4+ T cells from PBMCs. The cell subset or site label corresponds to: CD45RA-negative fraction. The sequence joins TRBV11-2 to TRBJ1-3, with TRBD1 matching 10 junction bases. The CDR3 has the sequence CASSPRGTGETSGNTIYF. The DNA sequence follows: TGTGCCAGCAGCCCACGTGGGACAGGGGAAACCTCTGGAAACACCATATATTTT.